This T cell receptor beta chain appears in the sequencing data of a study of blood T cell repertoires in COVID-19 (dated by TCRdb to the early 2020s). Notes on the research overall: Collaborator samples came from the United States, Italy and Spain and covered acute and convalescent phases of COVID-19. The samples were drawn from two sources: the first 160 participants of the ongoing ImmuneRACE study, and 950 to 1,500 subjects contributed by 6 global collaborators. The repertoires were released in a freely available public database meant as a resource for research on the immune response to SARS-CoV-2. Where available, HLA class I and class II types were taken from metadata supplied by the sample provider and were not determined by assay-based typing. Subjects who had been exposed to COVID-19, were actively infected with it, or had recovered from it provided the deeply sampled blood TCRbeta repertoires that made up the dataset. Nearly every sample came with metadata listing a de-identified subject ID, COVID-19 status, age in years and sex. The prospective study material was composed of cDNA or gDNA derived from T cells, B-cell-depleted T cells, or PBMCs.

As concerns this clone: Its recognized antigen is unknown. No base-level quality is on record; no much larger clone is a single base apart.

The CDR3 starts with the cysteine, ends with the phenylalanine, and has 15 residues. The retained sequence is limited to the CDR3, 45 bases, with the frame set at the first base. Trimming removed 1 base from V and 7 bases from J; the gene matches leave 8 bases unexplained. From a lookup of the germline V gene, CDR1 and CDR2 are SGHTA and FQGNSA. TCRbeta CDR3 regions were amplified from genomic DNA by means of the immunoSEQ Assay, a bias-controlled multiplex PCR. The paper's processing steps were these. The number of nucleated cells in each sample was estimated by amplification of reference gene primers within the assay. To quantify the absolute abundance of each unique TCRbeta CDR3 rearrangement, sequence reads were collapsed and filtered. Productive Simpson clonality was computed per sample as the square root of Simpson's diversity index over productive rearrangements. This immuneACCESS table, as held by TCRdb, lists in-frame sequences with V and J called but not all clones. Of the missing ones, under half trace to an unresolved V gene in checked studies; the others have no known cause. The V and J calls and the clone size are those of that table, but D and trimming were determined from the DNA. This sample gives about 150,000 clones in total; around 91% of them show up just once. The top ten constitute roughly 13% of the sample.

What the research found in general, with its limitations: Clinical and demographic metadata were provided uncurated, with the amount varying by source and participant.

One collaborating source in Seattle enrolled patients during active infection and followed them longitudinally through the course of disease. The collaborating institutions used their own protocols to collect whole blood in K2EDTA tubes. For TCRbeta analysis, collaborators shipped samples in one of three forms: frozen whole blood, isolated PBMCs, or DNA extracted from either of those sample types. The sample was peripheral blood. The receptor's source is a man aged 18 to 30 with COVID-19, enrolled during active disease. The sequence is built from TRBV7-2 and TRBJ1-2; 8 central bases correspond to TRBD1. The DNA sequence is TGTGCCAGCAGCTTAGTGGCAGGGGGCGCGACTGGCTACACCTTC. Its protein product is CASSLVAGGATGYTF.